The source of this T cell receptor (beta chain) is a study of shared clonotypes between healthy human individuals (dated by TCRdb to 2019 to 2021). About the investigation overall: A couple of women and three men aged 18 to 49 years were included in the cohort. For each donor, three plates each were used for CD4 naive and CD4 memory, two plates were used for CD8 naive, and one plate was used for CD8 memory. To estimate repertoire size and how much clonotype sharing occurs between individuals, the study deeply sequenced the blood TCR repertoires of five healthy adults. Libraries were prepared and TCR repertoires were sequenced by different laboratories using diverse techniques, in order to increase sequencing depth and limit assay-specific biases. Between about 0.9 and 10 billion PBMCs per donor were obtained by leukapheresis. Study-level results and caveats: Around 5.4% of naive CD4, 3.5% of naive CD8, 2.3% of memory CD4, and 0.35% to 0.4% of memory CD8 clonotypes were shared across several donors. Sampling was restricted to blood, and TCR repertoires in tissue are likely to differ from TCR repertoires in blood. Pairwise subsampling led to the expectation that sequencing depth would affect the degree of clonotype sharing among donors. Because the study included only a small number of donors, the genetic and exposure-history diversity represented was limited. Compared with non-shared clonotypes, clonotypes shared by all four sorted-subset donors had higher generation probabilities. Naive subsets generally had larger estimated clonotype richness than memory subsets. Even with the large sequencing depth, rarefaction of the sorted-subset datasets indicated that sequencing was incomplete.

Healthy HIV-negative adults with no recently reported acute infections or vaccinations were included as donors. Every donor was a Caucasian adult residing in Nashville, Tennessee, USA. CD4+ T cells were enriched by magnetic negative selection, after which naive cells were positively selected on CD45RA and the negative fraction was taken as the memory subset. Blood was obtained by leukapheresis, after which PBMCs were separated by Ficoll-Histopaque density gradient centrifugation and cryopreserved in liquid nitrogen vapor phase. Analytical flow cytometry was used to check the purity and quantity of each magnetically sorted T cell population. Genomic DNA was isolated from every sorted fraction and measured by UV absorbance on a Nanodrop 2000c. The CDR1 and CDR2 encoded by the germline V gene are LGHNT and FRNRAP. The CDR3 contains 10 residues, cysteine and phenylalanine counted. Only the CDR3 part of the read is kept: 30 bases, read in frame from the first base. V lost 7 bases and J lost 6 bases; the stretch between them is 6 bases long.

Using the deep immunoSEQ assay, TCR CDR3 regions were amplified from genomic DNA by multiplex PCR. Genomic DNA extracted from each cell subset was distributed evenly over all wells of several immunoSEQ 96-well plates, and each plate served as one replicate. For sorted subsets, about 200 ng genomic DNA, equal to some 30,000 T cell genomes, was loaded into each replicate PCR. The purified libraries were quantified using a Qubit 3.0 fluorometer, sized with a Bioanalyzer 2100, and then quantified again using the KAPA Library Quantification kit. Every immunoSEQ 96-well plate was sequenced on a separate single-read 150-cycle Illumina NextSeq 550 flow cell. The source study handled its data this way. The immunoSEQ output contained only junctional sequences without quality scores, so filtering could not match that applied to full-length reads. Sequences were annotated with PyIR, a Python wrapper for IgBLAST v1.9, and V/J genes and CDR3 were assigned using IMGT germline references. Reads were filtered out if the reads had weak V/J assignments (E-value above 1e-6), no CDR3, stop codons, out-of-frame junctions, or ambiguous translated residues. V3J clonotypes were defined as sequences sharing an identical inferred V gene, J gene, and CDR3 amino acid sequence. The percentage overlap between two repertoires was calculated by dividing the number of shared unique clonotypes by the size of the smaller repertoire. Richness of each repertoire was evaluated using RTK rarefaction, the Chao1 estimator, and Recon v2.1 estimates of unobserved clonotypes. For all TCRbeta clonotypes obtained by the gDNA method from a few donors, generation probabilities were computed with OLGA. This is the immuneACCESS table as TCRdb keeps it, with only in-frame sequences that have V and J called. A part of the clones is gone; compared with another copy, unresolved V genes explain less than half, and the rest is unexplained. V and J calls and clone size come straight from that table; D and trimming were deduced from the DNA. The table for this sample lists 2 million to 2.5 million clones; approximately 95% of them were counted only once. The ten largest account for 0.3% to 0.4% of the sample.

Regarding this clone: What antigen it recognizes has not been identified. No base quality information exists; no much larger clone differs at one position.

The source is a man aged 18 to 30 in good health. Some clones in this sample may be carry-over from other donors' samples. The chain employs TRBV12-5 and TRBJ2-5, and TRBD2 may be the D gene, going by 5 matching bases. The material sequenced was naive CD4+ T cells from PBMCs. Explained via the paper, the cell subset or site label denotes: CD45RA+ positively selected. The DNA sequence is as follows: TGTGCTAGTGCCGGGAAGACCCAGTACTTC. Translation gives CASAGKTQYF.